This is a list of T cell receptor beta chains from one sample in a study of shared clonotypes between healthy human individuals. Profiled with immunoSEQ multiplex PCR; TCRdb holds only in-frame clones, not every one. The sample contains approximately 1.4 million clones, under 99% of which appear only once. Sample: naive CD4+ T cells sorted from blood. The receptors were sampled from a man aged 25-40 years in good health. Both conserved end residues are part of each CDR3. Each record gives: V gene, CDR3 protein.

V: TRBV6-6; CDR3: CAINERGEFGETQYF
V: TRBV5-1; CDR3: CASSLNRGETQYF
V: TRBV5-6; CDR3: CASSQIGLAGAVDEQFF
V: TRBV20-1; CDR3: CSAEDRGRQYF
V: TRBV15; CDR3: CATSFQGVRDGYTF
V: TRBV29-1; CDR3: CSVVAGDTGYEQYF
V: TRBV7-8; CDR3: CASSPRENTGELFF
V: TRBV4-2; CDR3: CASSFSGRSYNEQFF
V: TRBV28; CDR3: CASRGDRNSEKLFF
V: TRBV9; CDR3: CASSVRQGTDTQYF
V: TRBV5-8; CDR3: CASSFLGGDTQYF
V: TRBV28; CDR3: CASSLWKYSNQPQHF
V: TRBV5-4; CDR3: CASSLGTTGIQYNEQFF
V: TRBV7-2; CDR3: CASSLVASGISAGELFF
V: TRBV25-1; CDR3: CASSEWGEGEKLFF
V: TRBV5-1; CDR3: CASSLEGLAGADTQYF
V: TRBV6-1; CDR3: CASSRSRGGETQYF
V: TRBV19; CDR3: CASTTPDRNQPQHF
V: TRBV4-2; CDR3: CASSQAGGGGSYEQYF
V: TRBV28; CDR3: CAIQRQPGGTQYF
V: TRBV27; CDR3: CASSLLVPVGYEEEQFF
V: TRBV5-1; CDR3: CASSSALGLAVAGELFF
V: TRBV5-1; CDR3: CASSTMQGEETQYF
V: TRBV10-3; CDR3: CAISAGFERTRGNEQFF
V: TRBV5-1; CDR3: CASSLAQGGEQYF
V: TRBV5-4; CDR3: CASSSVEIYGYTF
V: TRBV5-6; CDR3: CASSLYMNTEAFF
V: TRBV6-5; CDR3: CASSYSWTGYDEKLFF
V: TRBV7-2; CDR3: CASSLGVGPIYGYTF
V: TRBV5-4; CDR3: CASSRDSDNYGYTF
V: TRBV28; CDR3: CASSLGQREHF
V: TRBV2; CDR3: CASRRLVQGPTSYEQYF
V: TRBV5-6; CDR3: CASSLARVFYGYTF
V: TRBV5-1; CDR3: CASSLAVWWQQETQYF
V: TRBV9; CDR3: CASTGGVADLGETQYF
V: TRBV23-1; CDR3: CASSQSGDNLYEQYF
V: TRBV7-9; CDR3: CASSFTGGQETQYF
V: TRBV27; CDR3: CASSPWGLVYQETQYF
V: TRBV18; CDR3: CASSPLGASSPSTDTQYF
V: TRBV5-1; CDR3: CASSVDSLETQYF
V: TRBV6-6; CDR3: CASSQDRVATGELFF
V: TRBV18; CDR3: CASSPRDRKETQYF
V: TRBV27; CDR3: CASKVKGLAGQETQYF
V: TRBV10-3; CDR3: CAISESTYNSYEQYF
V: TRBV19; CDR3: CASSENPAGAQPPYF
V: TRBV4-1; CDR3: CASSQGGLTYEQYF
V: TRBV2; CDR3: CASSEIEGANYGYTF
V: TRBV6-5; CDR3: CASSYAGRETQYF
V: TRBV11-1; CDR3: CASSFTNTEAFF
V: TRBV9; CDR3: CASSVQGSHYNEQFF